The 31 T cell receptor beta chains given below trace back to one sample, sequenced in a study of beta chain features in type 1 diabetes. The isolated RNA, all of it, was reverse transcribed, so expressed TCRB transcripts were what got sequenced. Clones were read by immunoSEQ multiplex PCR, and TCRdb kept only the in-frame ones, dropping some. The sample records about 250,000 clones, 14% being singletons. The sample taken for sequencing was naive CD4+ T cells from blood. The source of these receptors is a woman in her forties in good health.

The gene calls are TRBV28 and TRBJ2-3; 8 bases match TRBD2. Germline assignment: CDR1 MDHEN and CDR2 SYDVKM. Trimming took 8 bases from V and 8 from J; bases not matched to a gene: 6. This CDR3 has 12 residues. This chain's CDR3 is CASRGGPGTQYF. DNA for the CDR3: TGTGCCAGCCGGGGGGGGCCGGGTACGCAGTATTTT. The full variable domain, with the rest looked up from reference TRBV28 and TRBJ2-3, is DVKVTQSSRYLVKRTGEKVFLECVQDMDHENMFWYRQDPGLGLRLIYFSYDVKMKEKGDIPEGYSVSREKKERFSLILESASTNQTSMYLCASRGGPGTQYFGPGTRLTVL.

V and J are TRBV7-2 and TRBJ2-7, with 7 positions matching TRBD2. The CDR3 has 15 residues. V gave up 2 bases and J gave up 3 bases; unmatched junction bases: 7. Germline V gene sequence: CDR1 SGHTA, CDR2 FQGNSA. This CDR3 reads CASSLRETSSYEQYF. CDR3 coding DNA: TGTGCCAGCAGCTTAAGGGAGACTAGCAGCTACGAGCAGTACTTC.

In regard to this clone: Different DNA sequences within this sample yield the same CDR3. The CDR3 DNA follows: TGTGCCAGCAGTTATAACTCTGGAAACACCATATATTTT. This sequence encodes CASSYNSGNTIYF. The chain uses TRBV6-5 and TRBJ1-3; D is ambiguous. Trimming removed 3 bases from V and 0 bases from J, with 3 bases in between. CDR1 MNHEY and CDR2 SVGAGI come from the germline V gene. The CDR3 contains 13 residues.

This clone has just a few counts. The chain recombines TRBV7-2 with TRBJ2-1, with 7 bases identical to TRBD1. The germline V gene encodes CDR1 SGHTA and CDR2 FQGNSA. CDR3 size: 15 residues. V trimming: 1 base; J trimming: 5 bases; junction bases outside the gene matches: 5. The CDR3 DNA sequence: TGTGCCAGCAGCTTAGTGGGGACAGAAAACAATGAGCAGTTCTTC. It encodes CASSLVGTENNEQFF.

This clone has just a few counts. This chain links TRBV7-6 with TRBJ2-1; tentative D call: TRBD2 (6 bases). This CDR3 region has 17 residues. V lost 5 bases, J lost 0 bases, and 17 bases lay in between. Germline CDR1 is SGHVS and CDR2 is FNYEAQ. CDR3 sequence (DNA): TGTGCCAGCAGCCACCCAGGTCGGGGGATCTCCTACAATGAGCAGTTCTTC. Protein product: CASSHPGRGISYNEQFF.

The chain carries TRBV7-2 and TRBJ1-5, with D maybe TRBD1 (6 bases). Germline V gives CDR1 SGHTA, CDR2 FQGNSA. V was cut by 3 bases and J by 1 base, with 10 bases left in between. The CDR3 covers 15 residues. The CDR3 protein is CASSLGGGSNQPQHF. In DNA, the CDR3 is TGTGCCAGCAGCTTGGGAGGGGGGAGCAATCAGCCCCAGCATTTT.

The gene calls are TRBV10-1 and TRBJ2-1, with 8 bases identical to TRBD1. Germline V gene sequence: CDR1 WNHNN, CDR2 SYGVQD (reference sequence). The CDR3 runs to 15 residues. Trimming removed 3 bases from V and 7 bases from J; junction bases left unmatched: 8. The CDR3 nucleotides read TGCGCCAGCAGTGACCAGTCCAGGACAGGGAATGAGCAGTTCTTC. Translated: CASSDQSRTGNEQFF.

The chain has TRBV21-1 and TRBJ2-1; no check of the table's D call, TRBD2, against the DNA was made. TRBV21-1 is classified as a pseudogene. The CDR3 covers 19 residues. Here the CDR3 reads CASSKSDSLAGAPYNEQFF. In DNA form, the CDR3 reads TGTGCCAGCAGCAAATCTGATAGCCTAGCGGGGGCGCCTTACAATGAGCAGTTCTTC.

This clone has just a few counts. V and J are TRBV7-8 and TRBJ2-5, with D possibly TRBD1 on 6 matching bases. The germline V and J ends were trimmed by 3 bases and 4 bases, with 9 bases remaining between them. The CDR3 covers 13 residues. CDR1 and CDR2 (germline): SGHVS, FQNEAQ. CDR3 sequence: CASSLGRGETQYF. CDR3 coding DNA: TGTGCCAGCAGCTTGGGCAGGGGAGAGACCCAGTACTTC. Supplemented by reference TRBV7-8 and TRBJ2-5, the full variable domain reads GAGVSQSPRYKVAKRGQDVALRCDPISGHVSLFWYQQALGQGPEFLTYFQNEAQLDKSGLPSDRFFAERPEGSVSTLKIQRTQQEDSAVYLCASSLGRGETQYFGPGTRLLVL.

This clone was found a few times. The chain is built from TRBV6-6 and TRBJ2-7, with D maybe TRBD1 (6 bases). Trimming removed 6 bases from V and 0 bases from J, with 9 bases in between. The CDR3 is 13 amino acids. The germline CDR1 and CDR2 sequences are MNHNY and SVGAGI (reference sequence). CDR3 nucleotide sequence: TGTGCCAGCAGCCGGGACAACTCCTACGAGCAGTACTTC. Translation: CASSRDNSYEQYF.

This clone was observed a handful of times. The CDR3 DNA is TGTGCCAGCAGCTCGAGACTTACAGGCTACTCACCCCTCCACTTT. Translating gives CASSSRLTGYSPLHF. The rearrangement links TRBV7-6 to TRBJ1-6, with D perhaps matching TRBD1 (5 bases). Germline loops: CDR1 SGHVS, CDR2 FNYEAQ. Trimming stripped 4 bases from V and 10 bases from J, with 17 bases between. This CDR3 spans 15 amino acids.

This clone was seen a few times. The V call is TRBV18, the J call TRBJ1-2; D is possibly TRBD1 (6 bases). V was cut by 0 bases and J by 8 bases, with 13 bases left in between. The CDR3 runs to 14 residues. CDR1 and CDR2 from the germline V gene are KGHSH and LQKENI. The DNA for the CDR3 is TGTGCCAGCTCACCACCGTCAGTGACAGGCGGCTACACCTTC. Translated, it gives CASSPPSVTGGYTF.

The chain joins TRBV6-6 to TRBJ2-3; a possible D gene is TRBD2 (5 bases). CDR1 and CDR2 (germline): MNHNY, SVGAGI (reference sequence). CDR3 size: 14 residues. Trimming removed 3 bases at V and 6 bases at J, with 13 bases between. The CDR3 DNA is TGTGCCAGCAGTTATCCCCCGGGCGGGGATACGCAGTATTTT. Its protein product is CASSYPPGGDTQYF.

This clone has a handful of counts. The V gene is TRBV5-1, the J gene TRBJ2-3, with TRBD1 matching over 7 bases. J was trimmed by 3 bases and V by 3 bases; bases with no gene match: 4. Germline V CDR1 and CDR2: SGHRS, YFSETQ. The CDR3 sequence is 14 residues long. CDR3 loop: CASSSQGLTDTQYF. DNA for the CDR3: TGCGCCAGCAGCTCACAGGGGTTGACAGATACGCAGTATTTT.

This clone was seen a few times. CDR3 region: CASSRTGGYGYTF. The DNA of the CDR3 is TGTGCCAGTAGTAGGACAGGGGGCTATGGCTACACCTTC. The chain recombines TRBV19 with TRBJ1-2; TRBD1 aligns across 10 bases. This CDR3 spans 13 amino acids. Germline trimming cut 4 bases from V and 4 bases from J; bases unmatched to any gene: 0. Germline CDR1 is LNHDA and CDR2 is SQIVND (reference sequence).

This chain joins TRBV10-3 and TRBJ2-1; the match to TRBD1 covers 7 bases. V trimming: 2 bases; J trimming: 9 bases; junction bases outside the gene matches: 10. Germline assignment: CDR1 ENHRY and CDR2 SYGVKD. The CDR3 is 15 amino acids. Here the CDR3 DNA reads TGTGCCATCAGTGAGGGGAAGGGGGCGTCTGGTGAGCAGTTCTTC. Its translation: CAISEGKGASGEQFF.

The chain links TRBV4-1 to TRBJ1-1, with D perhaps matching TRBD1 (5 bases). The CDR3 totals 14 residues. V was cut by 4 bases and J by 11 bases, with 20 bases left in between. Looked up from germline, CDR1 is MGHRA and CDR2 is YSYEKL. The CDR3 nucleotides read TGCGCCAGCAGCCGGCCGGGTGGAAGGGGCCCCGCTTTCTTT. Translated, it gives CASSRPGGRGPAFF.

The chain combines TRBV10-3 with TRBJ1-5, with TRBD1 matching over 7 bases. With 3 bases clipped from V and 4 bases from J, the junction kept 0 bases outside the gene matches. The germline CDR1 and CDR2 sequences are ENHRY and SYGVKD. This CDR3 comprises 13 residues. The CDR3 protein is CAISDRGNQPQHF. The CDR3 DNA reads TGTGCCATCAGTGACAGGGGGAATCAGCCCCAGCATTTT.

This clone occurred a few times. The V call is TRBV5-1, the J call TRBJ2-1, with D unresolved. The V end was cut by 0 bases, the J end by 6 bases, with 4 bases between. CDR1 and CDR2 from the germline V gene are SGHRS and YFSETQ. The CDR3 extends over 12 amino acids. CDR3 sequence: CASSLDSNEQFF. The CDR3 DNA reads TGCGCCAGCAGCTTGGACAGCAATGAGCAGTTCTTC.

This clone turned up a few times. The chain links TRBV11-2 to TRBJ2-3; 7 nucleotides line up with TRBD1. Trimming removed 5 bases from V and 5 bases from J; junction bases left unmatched: 19. In germline, CDR1 is SGHAT, CDR2 FQNNGV. CDR3 length equals 18 residues. CDR3 in amino acids: CASSALWGQPKLIDTQYF. Written as DNA, the CDR3 is TGTGCCAGCAGCGCGCTTTGGGGACAGCCCAAACTGATAGATACGCAGTATTTT.

The CDR3 protein is CASSLPRSRVGSPLHF. As DNA, the CDR3 is TGTGCCAGCAGCTTACCCAGGTCGAGGGTGGGATCACCCCTCCACTTT. This sequence joins TRBV7-2 and TRBJ1-6; D call uncertain. Germline CDR1 SGHTA, CDR2 FQGNSA. The CDR3 has 16 amino acids. V was clipped by 2 bases and J by 10 bases, with 18 bases between them.

This clone was counted a few times. The chain is built from TRBV9 and TRBJ2-7; D may be TRBD2 (7 bases). CDR3 length equals 15 residues. Between the trimmed V and J ends, which lost 2 bases and 3 bases, there was a span of 15 bases. Per germline, CDR1 SGDLS and CDR2 YYNGEE. The CDR3 sequence is CASSVGGGGGYEQYF. The DNA of the CDR3 is TGTGCCAGCAGCGTGGGCGGGGGCGGAGGCTACGAGCAGTACTTC.

This clone came up a few times. V and J are TRBV9 and TRBJ2-3; no firm D call. Trimming pared 0 bases from V and 4 bases from J, leaving 9 bases between. CDR1 SGDLS and CDR2 YYNGEE come from the germline V gene. The CDR3 has 14 residues. The CDR3 sequence is CASSVVASADTQYF. The CDR3 DNA sequence: TGTGCCAGCAGCGTAGTAGCTTCAGCAGATACGCAGTATTTT.

V usage is TRBV5-8 and J usage is TRBJ2-7; D is unclear. Germline V gene lookup returns CDR1 SGHTS and CDR2 YDEGEE. The CDR3 has 16 residues. The V end lost 3 bases, the J end lost 0 bases, and 16 bases lay between the germline ends. CDR3 in amino acids: CASSSGRDITSYEQYF. CDR3 nucleotides: TGTGCCAGCAGCTCCGGCCGCGACATAACCTCCTACGAGCAGTACTTC.

A few counts support this clone. This chain links TRBV7-2 with TRBJ2-3, with D possibly matching TRBD2 (7 bases). The length of the CDR3 is 13 residues. Trimming took 6 bases from V and 5 from J, leaving 12 bases between them. Germline CDR1 SGHTA, CDR2 FQGNSA. This CDR3 is CASSGGAGDTQYF. CDR3 nucleotides: TGTGCCAGCAGTGGGGGGGCAGGAGATACGCAGTATTTT. The complete variable domain, with remaining parts taken from reference TRBV7-2 and TRBJ2-3, reads GAGVSQSPSNKVTEKGKDVELRCDPISGHTALYWYRQSLGQGLEFLIYFQGNSAPDKSGLPSDRFSAERTGGSVSTLTIQRTQQEDSAVYLCASSGGAGDTQYFGPGTRLTVL.

V and J are TRBV12-5 and TRBJ2-3, with D unresolved. V lost 8 bases to trimming and J lost 2 bases, with 8 bases between them. CDR1 is LGHNT and CDR2 is FRNRAP in the germline V gene. The CDR3 has 12 amino acids. The CDR3 DNA reads as TGTGCTAGTCGCGAATACACAGATACGCAGTATTTT. This gives the protein CASREYTDTQYF.

The chain carries TRBV9 and TRBJ1-2; 9 positions match TRBD1. The trim removed 0 bases at V and 7 bases at J, leaving 7 bases unmatched. The CDR3 extends over 15 amino acids. Germline V gene sequence: CDR1 SGDLS, CDR2 YYNGEE. The CDR3 protein is CASSVEPGQGFGYTF. CDR3 DNA sequence: TGTGCCAGCAGCGTAGAGCCGGGACAGGGTTTTGGCTACACCTTC.

This clone was recorded a few times. This sequence joins TRBV18 and TRBJ1-5; no reliable D call. The V gene's germline CDR1 is KGHSH and CDR2 LQKENI. Trimming pared 0 bases from V and 5 bases from J, leaving 17 bases between. This CDR3 contains 17 residues. This CDR3 is CASSPPGRPAGYQPQHF. CDR3 DNA sequence: TGTGCCAGCTCACCACCGGGCAGGCCCGCCGGCTATCAGCCCCAGCATTTT.

This clone was seen a handful of times. This chain joins TRBV7-9 and TRBJ2-7; possible D gene TRBD2, 5 bases. Looked up from germline, CDR1 is SEHNR and CDR2 is FQNEAQ (reference sequence). V was cut by 5 bases and J by 5 bases, with 19 bases left in between. The CDR3 totals 15 residues. The CDR3 loop is CASSLRTPYLDEQYF. The CDR3 nucleotides read TGTGCCAGCAGCCTCAGGACTCCCTACTTGGACGAGCAGTACTTC.

This clone came up a few times. The rearrangement joins TRBV11-2 to TRBJ2-7; TRBD2 aligns across 7 bases. Germline trimming cut 5 bases from V and 0 bases from J; bases unmatched to any gene: 16. CDR1 and CDR2 from the germline V gene are SGHAT and FQNNGV. The CDR3 has 18 residues. CDR3 residues: CASSRRKISGRSSYEQYF. The CDR3 DNA follows: TGTGCCAGCAGCCGGAGGAAAATTAGCGGGCGGAGCTCCTACGAGCAGTACTTC.

The V call is TRBV27, the J call TRBJ2-1, with TRBD2 identical over 10 bases. With 4 bases clipped from V and 5 bases from J, the junction kept 8 bases outside the gene matches. The CDR3 length is 16 residues. Germline assignment: CDR1 MNHEY and CDR2 SMNVEV (reference sequence). The CDR3 DNA reads TGTGCCAGCAGTTCTCTACTAGCGGGGCAACACAATGAGCAGTTCTTC. Residues: CASSSLLAGQHNEQFF.